Presented here are 29 T cell receptor beta chains from one specimen sequenced in a study of T-cell memory formation after mild COVID-19. TCRdb independently ran MiXCR on the 5' RACE reads; one entry per CDR3 protein. The sample shows around 450,000 distinct CDR3 sequences, 20% to 25% of them seen only once. The sequenced sample was PBMCs or a T cell subset sorted from them (not recorded which). These TCRs come from an adult woman who had mild COVID-19 (a few samples of this study predate the infection). Cell type and time point are not known.

This clonotype was found a few times. The V call is TRBV20-1, the J call TRBJ2-2; tentative D call: TRBD1 (6 bases). This CDR3 comprises 15 residues. Germline-derived CDR1 and CDR2 are DFQATT and SNEGSKA (reference sequence). The V and J ends lost 4 bases and 2 bases respectively, with 14 bases between them. In nucleotides, the CDR3 is TGCAGTGCTACATTGCCGGGACAAAACACCGGGGAGCTGTTTTTT. Amino acids: CSATLPGQNTGELFF.

The chain employs TRBV5-1 and TRBJ2-1; unclear D gene. V dropped 0 bases and J dropped 3 bases, with 7 bases sitting between them. Germline V lookup: CDR1 SGHRS, CDR2 YFSETQ. CDR3 size: 14 residues. In DNA, the CDR3 is TGCGCCAGCAGCTTGGAGAGCGTCTACAATGAGCAGTTCTTC. It specifies CASSLESVYNEQFF.

V gene TRBV7-2 combines with J gene TRBJ2-4; D is perhaps TRBD2 (5 bases). V was shortened by 5 bases and J by 7 bases, with 12 bases between the two germline ends. The length of the CDR3 is 13 residues. CDR1 SGHTA and CDR2 FQGNSA come from the germline V gene. As DNA, the CDR3 is TGTGCCAGCAGCCGAAGGACTCTGAACATTCAGTACTTC. Residues: CASSRRTLNIQYF.

V and J are TRBV4-1 and TRBJ1-2, with D tentatively TRBD1 (5 bases). The CDR3 consists of 11 residues. Germline V gene sequence: CDR1 MGHRA, CDR2 YSYEKL. The germline V and J ends were trimmed by 2 bases and 13 bases, with 11 bases remaining between them. The CDR3 sequence is CASSQQGRCTF. The CDR3 region has the DNA TGCGCCAGCAGCCAACAGGGACGGTGCACCTTC.

J is TRBJ2-1 and V is TRBV24-1, with 10 bases lining up with TRBD1. CDR1 is KGHDR and CDR2 is SFDVKD in the germline V gene. Unmatched junction bases numbered 10, after V lost 8 bases and J lost 7 bases. This CDR3 spans 15 amino acids. CDR3 in amino acids: CATKAGTGVRNEQFF. CDR3 sequence (DNA): TGTGCCACCAAAGCCGGGACAGGGGTAAGGAATGAGCAGTTCTTC.

This clonotype was found a few times. The chain carries TRBV11-2 and TRBJ1-5, with D unclear. The germline V gene encodes CDR1 SGHAT and CDR2 FQNNGV. The ends were cut back, 4 bases at V and 4 bases at J, with 8 bases in the middle. The CDR3 extends over 13 amino acids. The CDR3 DNA reads TGTGCCAGCAGCTCCTTCAGAAATCAGCCCCAGCATTTT. It encodes CASSSFRNQPQHF.

The rearrangement uses TRBV6-5 and TRBJ2-3, with D unresolved. This CDR3 is 14 amino acids long. CDR1 MNHEY and CDR2 SVGAGI come from the germline V gene. V lost 6 bases, J lost 15 bases, and 25 bases lay in between. The CDR3 DNA is TGTGCCAGCAGGAAGCCTGAGAAGATCGCCCAGTGTTATTTT. Its protein is CASRKPEKIAQCYF.

This sequence joins TRBV14 and TRBJ1-3; D not resolved. The germline V gene encodes CDR1 SGHDN and CDR2 FVKESK. CDR3 length equals 15 residues. V was clipped by 0 bases and J by 3 bases, with 9 bases between them. CDR3 sequence (DNA): TGTGCCAGCAGCCAAGACAGGACTTTTGGAAACACCATATATTTT. Residues: CASSQDRTFGNTIYF. The whole variable domain, filled in from reference TRBV14 and TRBJ1-3, reads EAGVTQFPSHSVIEKGQTVTLRCDPISGHDNLYWYRRVMGKEIKFLLHFVKESKQDESGMPNNRFLAERTGGTYSTLKVQPAELEDSGVYFCASSQDRTFGNTIYFGEGSWLTVV.

The chain is built from TRBV12-3 or TRBV12-4 and TRBJ1-5; D might be TRBD1 (5 bases). Trimming took off 6 bases at V and 1 base at J, with 10 bases between the two ends. The length of the CDR3 is 14 residues. CDR3 protein: CASSHGHSNQPQHF. The CDR3, as DNA: TGTGCCAGCAGCCATGGACACAGCAATCAGCCCCAGCATTTT.

This clonotype was detected only a few times. The V gene is TRBV5-4, the J gene TRBJ2-1; 9 bases match TRBD2. Germline lookup yields CDR1 SGHNT and CDR2 YYREEE (reference sequence). This CDR3 has 11 amino acids. J lost 15 bases, V lost 5 bases, and 6 bases had no gene match. The CDR3 DNA sequence: TGTGCCAGCAGTCTAGGACTAGCGAGGTTCTTC. Its translation is CASSLGLARFF.

This clonotype was counted between two and nine times. The chain recombines TRBV3-1 with TRBJ1-1; D is undetermined. Germline V gives CDR1 LGHDT, CDR2 YNNKEL (reference sequence). V lost 1 base and J 6 bases, leaving 9 bases between the germline ends. This CDR3 is 13 amino acids long. The CDR3 spells CASSQVGGAEAFF. The CDR3 nucleotides read TGTGCCAGCAGCCAAGTTGGTGGAGCTGAAGCTTTCTTT.

CDR3 nucleotide sequence: TGTGCCAGCAGCCGAACTAGCGGGGCTAGCACAGATACGCAGTATTTT. It yields the protein CASSRTSGASTDTQYF. The gene calls are TRBV7-2 and TRBJ2-3, with 10 bases lining up with TRBD2. Germline values: CDR1 SGHTA, CDR2 FQGNSA. This CDR3 comprises 16 residues. V trimming: 5 bases; J trimming: 0 bases; junction bases outside the gene matches: 5.

The chain couples TRBV7-3 to TRBJ2-1; 7 nucleotides agree with TRBD2. This CDR3 contains 15 residues. V was pared by 5 bases and J by 1 base, with 5 bases of the junction left unmatched. The germline V gene has CDR1 SGHTA and CDR2 FQGTGA. The CDR3 region has the DNA TGTGCCAGCAGCAGCGGGACTCTTTCCTACAATGAGCAGTTCTTC. Residues: CASSSGTLSYNEQFF.

This clonotype occurred a few times. This sequence joins TRBV10-3 and TRBJ2-1; 9 bases map to TRBD2. The ends lost 4 bases at V and 1 base at J; junction bases unmatched: 5. The length of the CDR3 is 16 residues. The germline V gene encodes CDR1 ENHRY and CDR2 SYGVKD. The CDR3 region is CAISGSSGVSYNEQFF. As DNA, the CDR3 is TGTGCCATCAGTGGGTCTAGCGGGGTATCCTACAATGAGCAGTTCTTC.

Only a few counts were recorded for this clonotype. The genes are TRBV6-5 and TRBJ2-3, with D unclear. The CDR3 runs to 12 residues. With 8 bases removed from V and 3 bases from J, the gap between germline ends came to 9 bases. The germline V gene encodes CDR1 MNHEY and CDR2 SVGAGI. The CDR3 protein is CASGYDTDTQYF. CDR3 DNA sequence: TGTGCCAGCGGGTATGATACAGATACGCAGTATTTT.

This clonotype appeared a few times. The DNA of the CDR3 is TGTGCCAGCTCACCTAACAGCATGAACACTGAAGCTTTCTTT. Protein: CASSPNSMNTEAFF. V is TRBV18 and J is TRBJ1-1; D uncertain. The CDR3 covers 14 residues. Germline V gene sequence: CDR1 KGHSH, CDR2 LQKENI. V lost 3 bases and J 0 bases, leaving 8 bases between the germline ends.

The chain recombines TRBV7-2 with TRBJ2-4, with D possibly being TRBD2 (6 bases). CDR1 is SGHTA, CDR2 FQGNSA, per germline. V lost 1 base, J lost 0 bases, and 10 bases lay in between. This CDR3 spans 16 amino acids. The CDR3 spells CASSLVRGIAKNIQYF. The CDR3 nucleotides are TGTGCCAGCAGCTTAGTCCGGGGGATAGCCAAAAACATTCAGTACTTC.

V is TRBV24-1 and J is TRBJ2-7; D is tentatively TRBD1 or TRBD2 (6 bases each). Germline-derived CDR1 and CDR2 are KGHDR and SFDVKD. This CDR3 is 15 amino acids long. Trimming cost V 5 bases and J 3 bases, with 16 bases left between them. CDR3 bases: TGTGCCACCAGTGCCTTAGGGGGGCGCTACTACGAGCAGTACTTC. Translating gives CATSALGGRYYEQYF.

CDR3 DNA: TGTGCCAGCAGCCTCCAGGAGGGGTACTATGGCTACACCTTC. Residues: CASSLQEGYYGYTF. The chain combines TRBV5-6 with TRBJ1-2; TRBD1 is a possible D gene (5 bases). Per germline, CDR1 SGHDT and CDR2 YYEEEE. Trimming removed 4 bases from V and 3 bases from J, with 13 bases in between. The CDR3 extends over 14 amino acids.

This clonotype was seen more than once but under ten times. V and J are TRBV2 and TRBJ2-3; a weak D match, TRBD1 (5 bases). Germline CDR1 SNHLY, CDR2 FYNNEI. This CDR3 is built from 12 residues. The V and J ends lost 6 bases and 6 bases respectively, with 10 bases between them. CDR3 loop: CASRGAVDTQYF. The CDR3 nucleotides are TGTGCCAGCAGAGGGGCAGTGGATACGCAGTATTTT.

This clonotype was counted between two and nine times. This chain connects TRBV20-1 to TRBJ1-4; D remains unclear. The germline V gene has CDR1 DFQATT and CDR2 SNEGSKA (reference sequence). Trimming took 3 bases from V and 10 from J, leaving 15 bases between them. The CDR3 runs to 13 residues. The CDR3 sequence: CSASDTLRAKLFF. CDR3 coding DNA: TGCAGTGCTAGTGACACCCTGAGGGCAAAACTGTTTTTT.

The genes are TRBV2 and TRBJ2-7; 8 nucleotides match TRBD1. The CDR3 has 15 residues. J was trimmed by 3 bases and V by 5 bases; bases with no gene match: 9. CDR1 SNHLY and CDR2 FYNNEI come from the germline V gene. The CDR3 sequence is CASSHIPGQVYEQYF. The CDR3 DNA sequence: TGTGCCAGCAGTCACATACCGGGACAGGTCTACGAGCAGTACTTC.

The V gene is TRBV4-2, the J gene TRBJ2-5, with D possibly being TRBD2 (6 bases). The V and J ends lost 0 bases and 5 bases respectively, with 10 bases between them. The CDR3 length is 14 residues. CDR1 is LGHNA and CDR2 is YNFKEQ in the germline V gene. In DNA, the CDR3 is TGTGCCAGCAGCCAAGATCGGCTAGCGGAGACCCAGTACTTC. It is translated as CASSQDRLAETQYF.

This clonotype has only a few counts. The chain joins TRBV4-2 to TRBJ1-5; D ambiguous. Germline assignment: CDR1 LGHNA and CDR2 YNFKEQ. The CDR3 loop spans 15 amino acids. Trimming shortened V by 4 bases and J by 4 bases, and 14 bases separated the two germline ends. The CDR3 region is CASSLSVAGNQPQHF. The CDR3 DNA is TGTGCCAGCAGCCTAAGTGTCGCGGGGAATCAGCCCCAGCATTTT.

This clonotype was observed a handful of times. The chain links TRBV20-1 to TRBJ2-1; no clear D gene. The germline gives CDR1 DFQATT, CDR2 SNEGSKA (reference sequence). The CDR3 totals 11 residues. The V end lost 1 base, the J end lost 5 bases, and 3 bases lay between the germline ends. CDR3 bases: TGCAGTGCTAGAGTGAACAATGAGCAGTTCTTC. The encoded protein is CSARVNNEQFF.

The gene calls are TRBV27 and TRBJ1-6, with D possibly matching TRBD1 (6 bases). Between the trimmed V and J ends, which lost 3 bases and 10 bases, there was a span of 16 bases. CDR1 is MNHEY and CDR2 is SMNVEV in the germline V gene (reference sequence). The CDR3 extends over 15 amino acids. For the CDR3, the DNA is TGTGCCAGCAGTTTCTCTCGGGGGCGCAGCTCACCCCTCCACTTT. This gives the protein CASSFSRGRSSPLHF.

This sequence joins TRBV6-5 and TRBJ1-2, with 7 bases that match TRBD1. The ends lost 2 bases at V and 0 bases at J; junction bases unmatched: 3. The germline CDR1 and CDR2 sequences are MNHEY and SVGAGI. The CDR3 has 15 amino acids. The chain's CDR3 is CASSYDRAANYGYTF. The CDR3 DNA reads TGTGCCAGCAGTTACGACAGGGCGGCTAACTATGGCTACACCTTC.

This clonotype has a handful of counts. J is TRBJ2-3 and V is TRBV18; TRBD2 aligns across 12 bases. Germline V lookup: CDR1 KGHSH, CDR2 LQKENI. The J segment lost 6 bases and the V segment lost 3 bases, leaving 10 bases of the junction unmatched. This CDR3 is 17 amino acids long. The CDR3: CASSPGVGLAGMDTQYF. CDR3 nucleotide sequence: TGTGCCAGCTCACCGGGGGTCGGACTAGCGGGGATGGATACGCAGTATTTT.

The chain combines TRBV18 with TRBJ2-1; D remains unclear. Germline CDR1 is KGHSH and CDR2 is LQKENI. Trimming cost V 0 bases and J 7 bases, with 7 bases left between them. CDR3 size: 13 residues. The CDR3 coding sequence is TGTGCCAGCTCACCACCACTGAAAAATGAGCAGTTCTTC. Residues: CASSPPLKNEQFF. Full variable domain (remainder filled in from reference TRBV18 and TRBJ2-1): NAGVMQNPRHLVRRRGQEARLRCSPMKGHSHVYWYRQLPEEGLKFMVYLQKENIIDESGMPKERFSAEFPKEGPSILRIQQVVRGDSAAYFCASSPPLKNEQFFGPGTRLTVL.